These 26 T cell receptor beta chains were all obtained from the same sample, sequenced in a study of CD8 T cells in Susac syndrome. Reverse transcription of roughly 0.5 to 1 ug RNA used random hexamers. TCRdb analysed the immunoSEQ multiplex PCR reads with MiXCR anew, one entry per CDR3 protein. The data show tens of thousands of distinct CDR3 sequences, around 93% seen once. The sequenced material came from CD4+ T cells from PBMCs. The receptor source for this set is a human donor with Susac syndrome.

The chain combines TRBV12-3 or TRBV12-4 with TRBJ1-3; 7 positions match TRBD1. The CDR3 has 16 residues. Unmatched junction bases numbered 9, after V lost 5 bases and J lost 2 bases. The CDR3 reads CASSPRQGLAGNTIYF. DNA for the CDR3: TGTGCCAGCAGTCCGCGACAGGGTTTGGCTGGAAACACCATATATTTT.

V gene TRBV28 combines with J gene TRBJ2-1, with D perhaps matching TRBD1 or TRBD2 (6 bases each). The CDR3 consists of 14 residues. Trimming took 7 bases from V and 5 from J, leaving 15 bases between them. The germline CDR1 and CDR2 sequences are MDHEN and SYDVKM. CDR3 protein: CASITGWGDNEQFF. The CDR3 DNA follows: TGTGCCAGCATCACAGGGTGGGGGGACAATGAGCAGTTCTTC. Filled out from reference TRBV28 and TRBJ2-1, the complete variable domain reads DVKVTQSSRYLVKRTGEKVFLECVQDMDHENMFWYRQDPGLGLRLIYFSYDVKMKEKGDIPEGYSVSREKKERFSLILESASTNQTSMYLCASITGWGDNEQFFGPGTRLTVL.

The genes are TRBV15 and TRBJ1-2; 7 positions agree with TRBD1. Germline V gene sequence: CDR1 LNHNV, CDR2 YYDKDF (reference sequence). V lost 0 bases, J lost 1 base, and 8 bases stayed unmatched. The CDR3 spans 17 residues. The chain's CDR3 is CATSRERATGDNYGYTF. Here the CDR3 DNA reads TGTGCCACCAGCAGAGAGAGGGCCACAGGGGATAACTATGGCTACACCTTC.

The chain employs TRBV6-2 or TRBV6-3 and TRBJ2-5; no definite D call. This CDR3 comprises 15 residues. The germline V and J ends were trimmed by 6 bases and 7 bases, with 21 bases remaining between them. Germline V gene sequence: CDR1 MNHEY, CDR2 SVGEGT. The CDR3 loop reads CASSRDKAQWATQYF. CDR3 coding DNA: TGTGCCAGCAGCCGCGACAAGGCCCAATGGGCGACCCAGTACTTC.

The chain joins TRBV18 to TRBJ2-7, with TRBD2 identical over 13 bases. J gave up 2 bases and V 0 bases, and 1 base lay outside the gene matches. The CDR3 consists of 16 residues. Germline CDR1 reads KGHSH; CDR2 reads LQKENI. The CDR3 region is CASSPPGLAGAYEQYF. The DNA of the CDR3 is TGTGCCAGCTCACCACCCGGACTAGCGGGGGCCTACGAGCAGTACTTC.

This chain links TRBV7-3 with TRBJ2-1; maybe TRBD1 (6 bases). CDR1 and CDR2 from the germline V gene are SGHTA and FQGTGA. The CDR3 sequence is 17 residues long. Trimming removed 1 base from V and 4 bases from J, with 17 bases in between. In DNA form, the CDR3 reads TGTGCCAGCAGCTTAAAGGTTCACAGGGAACAATACAATGAGCAGTTCTTC. Amino acid sequence: CASSLKVHREQYNEQFF.

The chain has TRBV24-1 and TRBJ2-5; maybe TRBD2 (7 bases). This CDR3 has 15 residues. V was clipped by 2 bases and J by 4 bases, with 13 bases between them. Germline V gene sequence: CDR1 KGHDR, CDR2 SFDVKD. CDR3 in DNA: TGTGCCACCAGTGATTGGGGGGGCTCGGGAGAGACCCAGTACTTC. Translated, it gives CATSDWGGSGETQYF.

The rearrangement joins TRBV20-1 to TRBJ1-6; tentative D call: TRBD1 (6 bases). The CDR3 totals 15 residues. Germline V gives CDR1 DFQATT, CDR2 SNEGSKA (reference sequence). V was pared by 6 bases and J by 4 bases, with 16 bases between. CDR3 DNA: TGCAGTGCCGCACCGGGGCAGGGGTATAATTCACCCCTCCACTTT. It encodes CSAAPGQGYNSPLHF.

The chain employs TRBV19 and TRBJ2-3, with D perhaps matching TRBD2 (5 bases). The CDR3 consists of 12 residues. The germline V gene encodes CDR1 LNHDA and CDR2 SQIVND (reference sequence). V lost 4 bases to trimming and J lost 9 bases, with 11 bases between them. CDR3 protein: CASSRPRGTQYF. CDR3 coding DNA: TGTGCCAGTAGTAGGCCGCGCGGGACGCAGTATTTT. Complete variable domain (other parts from reference TRBV19 and TRBJ2-3): DGGITQSPKYLFRKEGQNVTLSCEQNLNHDAMYWYRQDPGQGLRLIYYSQIVNDFQKGDIAEGYSVSREKKESFPLTVTSAQKNPTAFYLCASSRPRGTQYFGPGTRLTVL.

The V gene is TRBV2, the J gene TRBJ2-4, with no clear D. Per germline, CDR1 SNHLY and CDR2 FYNNEI. The CDR3 covers 15 residues. V lost 2 bases and J 6 bases, leaving 14 bases between the germline ends. The CDR3 is CASSERVTSRNIQYF. Here the CDR3 DNA reads TGTGCCAGCAGTGAAAGGGTCACCTCCAGAAACATTCAGTACTTC.

This sequence joins TRBV5-6 and TRBJ1-1; D unclear. Trimming pared 1 base from V and 0 bases from J, leaving 10 bases between. The CDR3 totals 15 residues. Germline CDR1 reads SGHDT; CDR2 reads YYEEEE. The CDR3 DNA reads as TGTGCCAGCAGCTTGTTGTCTGGGGTGAACACTGAAGCTTTCTTT. This sequence encodes CASSLLSGVNTEAFF.

This chain connects TRBV23-1 to TRBJ2-5; D perhaps matches TRBD2 (6 bases). TRBV23-1 is assigned to the ORF class and has an uncertain function. This CDR3 comprises 13 residues. The V gene lost 6 bases and the J gene lost 4 bases, with 12 bases spanning the gap. This CDR3 reads CASSQRAGETQYF. The DNA for the CDR3 is TGCGCCAGCAGCCAGCGAGCGGGAGAGACCCAGTACTTC.

This clonotype was picked up one time. The rearrangement links TRBV9 to TRBJ1-2; D not certain. Germline CDR1 and CDR2: SGDLS and YYNGEE. V shed 0 bases and J shed 4 bases, with 10 bases lying between them. The CDR3 length is 14 residues. CDR3 in amino acids: CASSVEGDLYGYTF. CDR3 nucleotide sequence: TGTGCCAGCAGCGTAGAGGGAGACCTCTATGGCTACACCTTC.

V usage is TRBV7-8 and J usage is TRBJ2-1, with TRBD2 matching 8 bases. The germline V gene encodes CDR1 SGHVS and CDR2 FQNEAQ. The V gene end was trimmed by 1 base and the J gene end by 10 bases; junction bases not matched to a gene: 18. This CDR3 region has 18 residues. The CDR3 protein is CASSLGGRGAGAKWEQFF. CDR3 DNA sequence: TGTGCCAGCAGCTTAGGAGGTCGGGGAGCGGGGGCCAAATGGGAGCAGTTCTTC.

The V call is TRBV7-2, the J call TRBJ1-2; D ambiguous. V was cut by 5 bases and J by 4 bases, with 17 bases left in between. Per the germline V gene, CDR1 is SGHTA and CDR2 is FQGNSA. The CDR3 runs to 15 residues. CDR3 nucleotides: TGTGCCAGCAGCCCCCCCCCTCATTCCAGCTATGGCTACACCTTC. It encodes CASSPPPHSSYGYTF. The variable domain in full, completed from reference TRBV7-2 and TRBJ1-2, reads GAGVSQSPSNKVTEKGKDVELRCDPISGHTALYWYRQSLGQGLEFLIYFQGNSAPDKSGLPSDRFSAERTGGSVSTLTIQRTQQEDSAVYLCASSPPPHSSYGYTFGSGTRLTVV.

The V gene is TRBV2, the J gene TRBJ2-7, with no clear D. In germline, CDR1 is SNHLY, CDR2 FYNNEI. Trimming cost V 6 bases and J 6 bases, with 15 bases left between them. The CDR3 runs to 13 residues. In DNA form, the CDR3 reads TGTGCCAGCAGGGCTTCATCCAGTTCCGAGCAGTACTTC. It yields the protein CASRASSSSEQYF.

The rearrangement links TRBV7-2 to TRBJ1-5; D is perhaps TRBD1 (6 bases). The CDR3 runs 14 residues. Germline V gene lookup returns CDR1 SGHTA and CDR2 FQGNSA. Trimming took off 4 bases at V and 6 bases at J, with 13 bases between the two ends. CDR3: CASSSVRDIQPQHF. CDR3 in DNA: TGTGCCAGCAGCTCCGTCCGGGACATTCAGCCCCAGCATTTT.

This clonotype appeared a single time. J is TRBJ1-1 and V is TRBV12-3 or TRBV12-4; D gene unclear. The V and J ends lost 6 bases and 0 bases respectively, with 8 bases between them. The length of the CDR3 is 13 residues. The CDR3: CASSRPLNTEAFF. The CDR3 DNA reads TGTGCCAGCAGCCGGCCCTTGAACACTGAAGCTTTCTTT.

The genes are TRBV5-1 and TRBJ2-1, with D possibly matching TRBD2 (5 bases). This CDR3 spans 15 amino acids. Deletions cut 3 bases from V and 2 bases from J, with 12 bases between. The germline V gene has CDR1 SGHRS and CDR2 YFSETQ. The CDR3 sequence is CASSYYGKTYNEQFF. The CDR3 bases are TGCGCCAGCAGCTATTACGGGAAAACCTACAATGAGCAGTTCTTC.

V is TRBV6-2 or TRBV6-3 and J is TRBJ1-1, with D unclear. The CDR3 runs to 13 residues. Deletions cut 6 bases from V and 3 bases from J, with 11 bases between. Germline assignment: CDR1 MNHEY and CDR2 SVGEGT. The CDR3 DNA is TGTGCCAGCAGAAGGACTGACTACACTGAAGCTTTCTTT. It yields the protein CASRRTDYTEAFF.

The chain uses TRBV4-3 and TRBJ1-6, with a weak D call TRBD1 (5 bases). Germline V CDR1 and CDR2: LGHNA, YSLEER. This CDR3 contains 17 residues. V was trimmed by 3 bases and J by 5 bases, leaving 17 bases between them. DNA for the CDR3: TGCGCCAGCAGCCAGGTCCGGAAAACAGGAGATAATTCACCCCTCCACTTT. It specifies CASSQVRKTGDNSPLHF.

The CDR3 sequence: CASSLTSGGATADTQYF. CDR3 sequence (DNA): TGTGCCAGCAGTTTGACTAGCGGGGGGGCTACGGCAGATACGCAGTATTTT. This rearrangement joins TRBV6-2 or TRBV6-3 to TRBJ2-3, with TRBD2 matching over 14 bases. CDR1 is MNHEY, CDR2 SVGEGT, per germline. Unmatched junction bases numbered 7, after V lost 4 bases and J lost 4 bases. The CDR3 extends over 17 amino acids.

The chain carries TRBV7-6 and TRBJ2-7; D perhaps matches TRBD2 (6 bases). V lost 2 bases and J 3 bases, leaving 11 bases between the germline ends. Germline V CDR1 and CDR2: SGHVS, FNYEAQ. CDR3 length: 14 amino acids. The CDR3 loop is CASSLQGGIYEQYF. The CDR3 DNA is TGTGCCAGCAGCTTACAGGGAGGCATCTACGAGCAGTACTTC.

The V gene is TRBV5-1, the J gene TRBJ1-2; D is undetermined. The V end lost 0 bases, the J end lost 8 bases, and 11 bases lay between the germline ends. Germline CDR1 reads SGHRS; CDR2 reads YFSETQ. The CDR3 runs 13 residues. CDR3 in amino acids: CASSLGDGRGYTF. Here the CDR3 DNA reads TGCGCCAGCAGCTTGGGGGATGGGAGAGGCTACACCTTC.

The chain couples TRBV20-1 to TRBJ1-5, with D possibly matching TRBD1 (6 bases). This CDR3 is built from 17 residues. V was clipped by 6 bases and J by 0 bases, with 21 bases between them. The germline gives CDR1 DFQATT, CDR2 SNEGSKA (reference sequence). CDR3 coding DNA: TGCAGTGCCTACGGACAGTCCGCGGGCAATAGCAATCAGCCCCAGCATTTT. Translation gives CSAYGQSAGNSNQPQHF.

V gene TRBV2 combines with J gene TRBJ2-1, with 12 bases identical to TRBD2. Germline trimming cut 4 bases from V and 4 bases from J; bases unmatched to any gene: 5. Germline loops: CDR1 SNHLY, CDR2 FYNNEI. CDR3 length: 16 amino acids. CDR3 sequence reads: CASSVRLAGVYNEQFF. CDR3 DNA: TGTGCCAGCAGTGTACGACTAGCGGGGGTGTACAATGAGCAGTTCTTC.